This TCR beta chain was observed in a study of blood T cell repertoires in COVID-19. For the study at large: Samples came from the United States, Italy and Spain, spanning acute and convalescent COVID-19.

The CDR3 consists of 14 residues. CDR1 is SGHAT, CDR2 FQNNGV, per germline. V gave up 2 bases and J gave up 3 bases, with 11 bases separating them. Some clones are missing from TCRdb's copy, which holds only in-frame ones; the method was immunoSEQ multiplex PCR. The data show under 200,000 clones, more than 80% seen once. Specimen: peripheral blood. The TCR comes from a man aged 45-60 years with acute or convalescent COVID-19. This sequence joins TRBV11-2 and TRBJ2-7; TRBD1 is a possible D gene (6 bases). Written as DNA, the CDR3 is TGTGCCAGCAGCTTATTAACAGGGTTCTACGAGCAGTACTTC. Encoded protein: CASSLLTGFYEQYF.